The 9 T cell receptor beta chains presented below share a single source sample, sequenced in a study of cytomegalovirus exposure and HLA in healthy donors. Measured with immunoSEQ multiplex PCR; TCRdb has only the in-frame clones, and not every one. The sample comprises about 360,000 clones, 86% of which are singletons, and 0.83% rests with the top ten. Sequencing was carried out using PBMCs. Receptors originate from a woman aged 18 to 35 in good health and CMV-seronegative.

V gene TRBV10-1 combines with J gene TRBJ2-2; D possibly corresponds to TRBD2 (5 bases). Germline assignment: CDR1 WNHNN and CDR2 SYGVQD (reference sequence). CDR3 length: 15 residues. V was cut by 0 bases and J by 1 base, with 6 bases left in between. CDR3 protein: CASSESAGNTGELFF. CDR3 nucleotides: TGCGCCAGCAGTGAGTCGGCGGGGAACACCGGGGAGCTGTTTTTT.

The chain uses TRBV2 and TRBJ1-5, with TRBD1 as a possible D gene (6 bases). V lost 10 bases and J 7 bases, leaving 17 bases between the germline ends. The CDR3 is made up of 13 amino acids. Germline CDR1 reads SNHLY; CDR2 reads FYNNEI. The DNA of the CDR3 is TGTGCCATGGCGACAGGAAATGGGCAGCCCCAGCATTTT. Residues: CAMATGNGQPQHF.

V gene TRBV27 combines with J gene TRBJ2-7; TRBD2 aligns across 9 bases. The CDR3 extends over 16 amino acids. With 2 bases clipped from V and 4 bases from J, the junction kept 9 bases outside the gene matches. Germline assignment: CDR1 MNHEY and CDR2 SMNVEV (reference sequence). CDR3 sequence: CASSLEAGGPQYEQYF. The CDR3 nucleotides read TGTGCCAGCAGTTTAGAGGCGGGAGGGCCTCAGTACGAGCAGTACTTC.

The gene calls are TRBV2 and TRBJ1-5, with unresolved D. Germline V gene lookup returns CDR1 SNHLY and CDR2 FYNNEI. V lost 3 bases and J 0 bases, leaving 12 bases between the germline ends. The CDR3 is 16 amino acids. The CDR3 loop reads CASSDSHLYSNQPQHF. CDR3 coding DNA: TGTGCCAGCAGTGATTCACACCTTTATAGCAATCAGCCCCAGCATTTT.

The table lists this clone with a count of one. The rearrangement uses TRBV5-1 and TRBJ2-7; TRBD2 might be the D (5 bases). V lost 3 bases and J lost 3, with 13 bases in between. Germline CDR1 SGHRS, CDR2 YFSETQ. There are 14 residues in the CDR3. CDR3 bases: TGCGCCAGCAGCTACTCGGGGTTGTTCTACGAGCAGTACTTC. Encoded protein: CASSYSGLFYEQYF. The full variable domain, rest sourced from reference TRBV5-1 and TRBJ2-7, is KAGVTQTPRYLIKTRGQQVTLSCSPISGHRSVSWYQQTPGQGLQFLFEYFSETQRNKGNFPGRFSGRQFSNSRSEMNVSTLELGDSALYLCASSYSGLFYEQYFGPGTRLTVT.

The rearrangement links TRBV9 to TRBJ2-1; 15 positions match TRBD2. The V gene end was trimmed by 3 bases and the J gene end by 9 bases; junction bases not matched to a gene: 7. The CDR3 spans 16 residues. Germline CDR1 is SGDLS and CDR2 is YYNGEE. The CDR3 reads CASSGGTSGRLGEQFF. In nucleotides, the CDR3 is TGTGCCAGCAGCGGAGGGACTAGCGGGAGGCTGGGTGAGCAGTTCTTC.

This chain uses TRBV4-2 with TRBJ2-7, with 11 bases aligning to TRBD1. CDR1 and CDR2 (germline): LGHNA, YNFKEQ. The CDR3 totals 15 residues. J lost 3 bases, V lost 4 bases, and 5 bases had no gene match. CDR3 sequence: CASSPRTGGGYEQYF. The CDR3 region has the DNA TGTGCCAGCAGCCCTCGGACAGGGGGCGGCTACGAGCAGTACTTC.

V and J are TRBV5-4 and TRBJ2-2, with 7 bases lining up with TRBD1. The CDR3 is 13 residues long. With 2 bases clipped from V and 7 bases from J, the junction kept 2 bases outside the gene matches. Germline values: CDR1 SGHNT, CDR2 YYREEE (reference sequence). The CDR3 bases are TGTGCCAGCAGCTTAGACAGGGACGGGGAGCTGTTTTTT. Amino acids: CASSLDRDGELFF. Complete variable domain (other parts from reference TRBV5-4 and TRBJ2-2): ETGVTQSPTHLIKTRGQQVTLRCSSQSGHNTVSWYQQALGQGPQFIFQYYREEENGRGNFPPRFSGLQFPNYSSELNVNALELDDSALYLCASSLDRDGELFFGEGSRLTVL.

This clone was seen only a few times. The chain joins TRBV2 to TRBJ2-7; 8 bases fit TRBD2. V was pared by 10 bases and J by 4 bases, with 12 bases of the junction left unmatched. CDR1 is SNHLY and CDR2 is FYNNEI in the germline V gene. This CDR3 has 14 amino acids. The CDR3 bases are TGTGCCATCAACCCTCAGCGGGGGAGGTACGAGCAGTACTTC. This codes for CAINPQRGRYEQYF.